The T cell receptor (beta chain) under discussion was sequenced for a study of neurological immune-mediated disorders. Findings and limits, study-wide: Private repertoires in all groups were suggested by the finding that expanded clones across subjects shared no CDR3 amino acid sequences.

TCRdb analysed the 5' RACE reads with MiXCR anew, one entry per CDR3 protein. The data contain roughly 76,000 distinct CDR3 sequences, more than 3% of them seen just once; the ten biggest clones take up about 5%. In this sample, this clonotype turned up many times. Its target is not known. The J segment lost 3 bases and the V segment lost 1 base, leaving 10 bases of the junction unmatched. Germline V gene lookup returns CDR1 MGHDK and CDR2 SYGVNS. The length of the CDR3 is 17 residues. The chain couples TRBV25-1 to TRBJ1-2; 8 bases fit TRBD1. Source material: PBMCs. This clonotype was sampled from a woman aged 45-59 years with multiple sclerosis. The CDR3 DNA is TGTGCCAGCAGTGAATGGGGACAGGCGGAGGCCCACTATGGCTACACCTTC. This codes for CASSEWGQAEAHYGYTF.